What follows are 24 T cell receptor beta chains derived from one specimen sequenced in a study of identical twins. TCRdb recomputed calls from the 5' RACE reads with MiXCR, one row per CDR3 protein. The sample consists of about 200,000 distinct CDR3 sequences, roughly a tenth of them appearing once. The sample comprised memory (CD45RO+) T cells sorted from blood. All receptors come from a young woman in good health.

This clonotype came up a few times. This chain connects TRBV20-1 to TRBJ1-2, with D perhaps TRBD1 (6 bases). CDR3 length equals 14 residues. V shed 3 bases and J shed 8 bases, with 19 bases lying between them. Germline assignment: CDR1 DFQATT and CDR2 SNEGSKA (reference sequence). The CDR3 bases are TGCAGTGCTAGGCTTCCTACAGGGACGCTCGGCTACACCTTC. Translated: CSARLPTGTLGYTF.

This clonotype has only a few counts. The chain uses TRBV5-4 and TRBJ1-3; D remains ambiguous. The CDR3 runs to 14 residues. Trimming pared 0 bases from V and 2 bases from J, leaving 6 bases between. From germline, CDR1 is SGHNT and CDR2 YYREEE (reference sequence). CDR3 residues: CASSLGRAGNTIYF. DNA of the CDR3: TGTGCCAGCAGCTTGGGACGGGCTGGAAACACCATATATTTT.

This clonotype was seen only a few times. J is TRBJ2-7 and V is TRBV20-1; D ambiguous. Germline V CDR1 and CDR2: DFQATT, SNEGSKA (reference sequence). V gave up 0 bases and J gave up 6 bases, with 6 bases separating them. There are 11 residues in the CDR3. The CDR3 region has the DNA TGCAGTGCTAGAGATAGTCCCGAGCAGTACTTC. This translates into CSARDSPEQYF.

CDR3 region: CSASTRDRSQFF. The CDR3 DNA follows: TGCAGTGCCTCTACCCGGGACAGATCACAGTTCTTC. This chain uses TRBV20-1 with TRBJ2-1; TRBD1 agrees at 7 bases. The V and J ends lost 6 bases and 13 bases, in that order; junction bases with no gene match: 12. The length of the CDR3 is 12 residues. Germline V gene data show CDR1 as DFQATT and CDR2 as SNEGSKA (reference sequence).

V is TRBV13 and J is TRBJ1-1; D is unclear. The CDR3 length is 12 residues. V shed 2 bases and J shed 8 bases, with 9 bases lying between them. The germline V gene has CDR1 PRHDT and CDR2 FYEKMQ (reference sequence). The CDR3 DNA reads TGTGCCAGCAGCTTACGAAGCAGAGAAGCTTTCTTT. Protein: CASSLRSREAFF.

This chain links TRBV20-1 with TRBJ2-3; D remains ambiguous. V shed 1 base and J shed 6 bases, with 23 bases lying between them. The CDR3 consists of 17 residues. Germline V gene data show CDR1 as DFQATT and CDR2 as SNEGSKA (reference sequence). CDR3 nucleotide sequence: TGCAGTGCTAGAGGCCATGACAACTATGGGTTTGTCGATACGCAGTATTTT. Translating gives CSARGHDNYGFVDTQYF.

This clonotype showed up just a few times. The chain is built from TRBV13 and TRBJ2-1; 11 bases are shared with TRBD1. V was clipped by 5 bases and J by 7 bases; unmatched bases: 4. The CDR3 covers 14 residues. Looked up from germline, CDR1 is PRHDT and CDR2 is FYEKMQ (reference sequence). The CDR3 reads CASSAGTGGNEQFF. In DNA form, the CDR3 reads TGTGCCAGCAGCGCCGGGACAGGGGGTAATGAGCAGTTCTTC.

This clonotype was counted between two and nine times. The rearrangement joins TRBV2 to TRBJ1-2; 8 positions agree with TRBD1. CDR3 length: 15 residues. Germline V gene sequence: CDR1 SNHLY, CDR2 FYNNEI. J was trimmed by 2 bases and V by 7 bases; bases with no gene match: 9. The CDR3 DNA is TGTGCCAGCAATGTCCAGGGGGCTGGAAACTATGGCTACACCTTC. Protein: CASNVQGAGNYGYTF.

This clonotype has ten or more counts. This sequence joins TRBV11-2 and TRBJ2-2; D may correspond to TRBD1 or TRBD2 (5 bases each). CDR3 size: 15 residues. The V gene's germline CDR1 is SGHAT and CDR2 FQNNGV. V gave up 7 bases and J gave up 6 bases, with 18 bases separating them. CDR3 region: CASTPRGWGSGELFF. CDR3 in DNA: TGTGCCAGCACCCCCCGTGGATGGGGGTCCGGGGAGCTGTTTTTT.

This clonotype was counted a few times. The chain employs TRBV6-5 and TRBJ2-1; a possible D gene is TRBD2 (5 bases). The CDR3 extends over 12 amino acids. CDR1 and CDR2 from the germline V gene are MNHEY and SVGAGI. The germline V and J ends were trimmed by 5 bases and 13 bases, with 15 bases remaining between them. CDR3 in amino acids: CASSGRGWRQFF. CDR3 in DNA: TGTGCCAGCAGTGGCCGAGGGTGGCGACAGTTCTTC.

There are a few counts of this clonotype. The chain links TRBV6-5 to TRBJ2-7; weak D call: TRBD1 (6 bases). CDR3 size: 15 residues. V shed 2 bases and J shed 2 bases, with 13 bases lying between them. The germline V gene encodes CDR1 MNHEY and CDR2 SVGAGI. CDR3 nucleotide sequence: TGTGCCAGCAGTTACCGGGACACCGCCCCCTACGAGCAGTACTTC. The encoded protein is CASSYRDTAPYEQYF.

This clonotype was seen a handful of times. The chain uses TRBV3-1 and TRBJ2-7; D not resolved. V gave up 1 base and J gave up 2 bases, with 12 bases separating them. Per the germline V gene, CDR1 is LGHDT and CDR2 is YNNKEL (reference sequence). CDR3 length equals 15 residues. The CDR3 DNA follows: TGTGCCAGCAGCCAAGCGGCCACAGCAGCCTACGAGCAGTACTTC. This gives the protein CASSQAATAAYEQYF.

This clonotype is medium-sized within its sample. The genes are TRBV12-3 or TRBV12-4 and TRBJ2-2; no definite D call. CDR3 length: 13 residues. V lost 6 bases to trimming and J lost 6 bases, with 11 bases between them. The CDR3 DNA is TGTGCCAGCAGCCGAGAAGGCTCCGGGGAGCTGTTTTTT. Amino acids: CASSREGSGELFF.

This clonotype turned up a few times. CDR3 loop: CASSPGGLSSYNEQFF. As DNA, the CDR3 is TGTGCCAGCAGCCCCGGGGGCCTAAGCTCCTACAATGAGCAGTTCTTC. The chain combines TRBV7-3 with TRBJ2-1; either TRBD1 or TRBD2 may fit D (6 bases each). The germline V gene encodes CDR1 SGHTA and CDR2 FQGTGA. V lost 5 bases and J lost 0, with 14 bases in between. The CDR3 runs 16 residues.

V and J are TRBV15 and TRBJ2-1; TRBD2 matches at 16 bases. There are 17 residues in the CDR3. With V trimmed by 8 bases and J by 5 bases, 9 bases remained unmatched. The germline V gene encodes CDR1 LNHNV and CDR2 YYDKDF (reference sequence). The CDR3: CATGGLAGGKLNNEQFF. DNA for the CDR3: TGTGCCACCGGGGGACTAGCGGGAGGGAAACTCAACAATGAGCAGTTCTTC.

The chain uses TRBV3-1 and TRBJ2-7, with 8 bases aligning to TRBD1. V dropped 3 bases and J dropped 3; count of bases not matched to a gene: 4. The CDR3 runs to 14 residues. Germline CDR1 reads LGHDT; CDR2 reads YNNKEL (reference sequence). CDR3 nucleotides: TGTGCCAGCAGCCAGACCGGGACAGGCTACGAGCAGTACTTC. This codes for CASSQTGTGYEQYF.

This clonotype turned up a few times. This chain uses TRBV29-1 with TRBJ2-7, with D perhaps TRBD1 or TRBD2 (5 bases each). Germline values: CDR1 SQVTM, CDR2 ANQGSEA. The CDR3 consists of 13 residues. Trimming took 6 bases from V and 4 from J, leaving 16 bases between them. The CDR3, as DNA: TGCAGCGTCCTGGGACCTTCTACTTACGAGCAGTACTTC. Its protein is CSVLGPSTYEQYF.

This clonotype was picked up a small number of times. The chain has TRBV5-1 and TRBJ1-4; D is unresolved. Trimming removed 2 bases from V and 8 bases from J, with 13 bases in between. CDR3 length: 14 residues. Germline values: CDR1 SGHRS, CDR2 YFSETQ. The CDR3: CASSFQRDGEKLFF. The DNA for the CDR3 is TGCGCCAGCAGCTTTCAAAGGGATGGAGAAAAACTGTTTTTT.

There are many counts of this clonotype. J is TRBJ2-7 and V is TRBV12-3 or TRBV12-4; the D gene is possibly TRBD1 (5 bases). The CDR3 sequence is 14 residues long. The ends were cut back, 4 bases at V and 0 bases at J, with 10 bases in the middle. The CDR3 is CASSYGAFSYEQYF. The CDR3 nucleotides read TGTGCCAGCAGTTATGGGGCCTTCTCCTACGAGCAGTACTTC.

The chain links TRBV3-1 to TRBJ2-5, with TRBD2 identical over 7 bases. The CDR3 length is 14 residues. J was trimmed by 6 bases and V by 6 bases; bases with no gene match: 10. Germline CDR1 and CDR2: LGHDT and YNNKEL (reference sequence). CDR3 coding DNA: TGTGCCAGCAGGACCAACGGGGAGGGAAAGACCCAGTACTTC. It codes for CASRTNGEGKTQYF.

This clonotype was detected a few times. The rearrangement links TRBV20-1 to TRBJ1-5, with a possible D match to TRBD1 (6 bases). There are 15 residues in the CDR3. Between the trimmed V and J ends, which lost 1 base and 0 bases, there was a span of 10 bases. Germline V gene lookup returns CDR1 DFQATT and CDR2 SNEGSKA (reference sequence). CDR3 sequence reads: CSARAGAYSNQPQHF. CDR3 nucleotides: TGCAGTGCTAGAGCGGGGGCCTATAGCAATCAGCCCCAGCATTTT.

This clonotype has ten or more counts. The J gene is TRBJ2-1, the V gene TRBV5-1; no clear D gene. From germline, CDR1 is SGHRS and CDR2 YFSETQ. The CDR3 runs to 14 residues. V dropped 3 bases and J dropped 4 bases, with 11 bases sitting between them. The CDR3 DNA reads TGCGCCAGCAGCTCTGAAAATCTATACAATGAGCAGTTCTTC. This translates into CASSSENLYNEQFF.

This clonotype showed up just a few times. This rearrangement joins TRBV6-1 to TRBJ2-3; 12 nucleotides agree with TRBD2. CDR3 length equals 14 residues. CDR1 is MNHNS and CDR2 is SASEGT in the germline V gene. Trimming cost V 10 bases and J 3 bases; bases outside gene matches: 5. CDR3 loop: CATSTSGSTDTQYF. As DNA, the CDR3 is TGTGCCACCTCGACTAGCGGGAGTACAGATACGCAGTATTTT.

There are many counts of this clonotype. The chain couples TRBV5-1 to TRBJ1-6; a possible D gene is TRBD1 (5 bases). Germline CDR1 SGHRS, CDR2 YFSETQ. The V and J ends lost 1 base and 6 bases respectively, with 11 bases between them. This CDR3 contains 15 residues. The CDR3 coding sequence is TGCGCCAGCAGCTTGTCGGCAGGGACTAATTCACCCCTCCACTTT. It translates to CASSLSAGTNSPLHF.